Presented here are 7 T cell receptor beta chains from one specimen sequenced in a study of Graves' ophthalmopathy and Graves' hyperthyroidism. Amplified TCR beta CDR3 regions were obtained using RNA transcripts as template. An initial RT-PCR round employing HTBI primers preceded a second-round multiplex PCR. TCRdb re-derived calls from the multiplex PCR reads in MiXCR, one entry per CDR3 protein. The sample has about 740,000 distinct CDR3 sequences; 40% are singletons. Material for sequencing was peripheral blood. These receptors were obtained from an adult man with Graves' ophthalmopathy.

This clonotype turned up a few times. This chain connects TRBV14 to TRBJ1-6; possibly TRBD1 for D (5 bases). With 5 bases removed from V and 4 bases from J, the gap between germline ends came to 21 bases. The germline gives CDR1 SGHDN, CDR2 FVKESK. The CDR3 consists of 18 residues. The CDR3: CASSVGRFAGRYNSPLHF. CDR3 DNA: TGTGCCAGCAGCGTCGGACGGTTCGCGGGACGTTATAATTCACCCCTCCACTTT. Variable domain in full (rest from reference TRBV14 and TRBJ1-6): EAGVTQFPSHSVIEKGQTVTLRCDPISGHDNLYWYRRVMGKEIKFLLHFVKESKQDESGMPNNRFLAERTGGTYSTLKVQPAELEDSGVYFCASSVGRFAGRYNSPLHFGNGTRLTVT.

Notes on this clonotype: The DNA is omitted, as the CDR3 cannot be located on it reliably, and the CDR3 follows TCRdb's listing. V gene TRBV10-3 combines with J gene TRBJ2-5; the table assigns TRBD1, which was not confirmed against the DNA. The CDR3 extends over 19 residues, inclusive of both ends. The germline V gene has CDR1 ENHRY and CDR2 SYGVKD. This chain's CDR3 is CAICSAWDRRRGGQETQYF.

This clonotype was observed many times. V is TRBV29-1 and J is TRBJ1-2; tentative D call: TRBD1 (5 bases). The V gene lost 4 bases and the J gene lost 7 bases, with 16 bases spanning the gap. CDR3 length: 13 amino acids. From germline, CDR1 is SQVTM and CDR2 ANQGSEA. This chain's CDR3 is CSVGGGGVGGYTF. In nucleotides, the CDR3 is TGCAGCGTTGGAGGAGGAGGGGTAGGTGGCTACACCTTC.

The V gene is TRBV7-2, the J gene TRBJ2-7, with 9 bases lining up with TRBD2. Per germline, CDR1 SGHTA and CDR2 FQGNSA. This CDR3 spans 16 amino acids. With 5 bases clipped from V and 0 bases from J, the junction kept 8 bases outside the gene matches. The CDR3 region is CASSLYTSGLSYEQYF. The CDR3 region has the DNA TGTGCCAGCAGCCTTTATACTAGCGGGCTCTCCTACGAGCAGTACTTC.

The chain recombines TRBV7-9 with TRBJ2-6, with D perhaps matching TRBD1 (6 bases). The CDR3 loop spans 16 amino acids. With 8 bases removed from V and 0 bases from J, the gap between germline ends came to 14 bases. Germline CDR1 is SEHNR and CDR2 is FQNEAQ (reference sequence). The CDR3 DNA reads as TGTGCCAGCCCAAATAAGGGGGTCTCTGGGGCCAACGTCCTGACTTTC. Translated: CASPNKGVSGANVLTF. The whole variable domain, filled in from reference TRBV7-9 and TRBJ2-6, reads DTGVSQNPRHKITKRGQNVTFRCDPISEHNRLYWYRQTLGQGPEFLTYFQNEAQLEKSRLLSDRFSAERPKGSFSTLEIQRTEQGDSAMYLCASPNKGVSGANVLTFGAGSRLTVL.

V usage is TRBV19 and J usage is TRBJ2-2, with TRBD1 matching over 10 bases. CDR3 length equals 16 residues. In germline, CDR1 is LNHDA, CDR2 SQIVND (reference sequence). Losses at the gene ends were 4 bases for V and 3 bases for J; bases not matched to a gene: 5. For the CDR3, the DNA is TGTGCCAGTAGTAAGGGACAGGGGCCCCACACCGGGGAGCTGTTTTTT. The encoded protein is CASSKGQGPHTGELFF.

This clonotype was observed a handful of times. The junction departs from the called germline gene at one end, perhaps through a read error. The rearrangement joins TRBV9 to TRBJ1-2; possibly TRBD1 for D (5 bases). The germline CDR1 and CDR2 sequences are SGDLS and YYNGEE. The CDR3 extends over 12 amino acids. The CDR3 sequence: CASSVEGDGYTF. The CDR3 bases are TGTGCCAGCAGCGTAGAAGGGGATGGATACACCTTC.